The 2 T cell receptor beta chains below all came from one sample that was sequenced in a study of sequential checkpoint blockade in melanoma. Stated treatment: randomized to nivolumab then ipilimumab (arm A) or the reverse (arm B). Profiling relied on immunoSEQ multiplex PCR, and the TCRdb table lists in-frame clones only, not all of them. The sample has 2,500 or so clones; roughly 27% are singletons. Sequenced here: tumor tissue (inferred from file names), sampled from a patient given nivolumab and ipilimumab in sequence. These receptors all come from a human donor with melanoma.

The CDR3 DNA is TGTGCCAGCAGCAGGGAGGGAGGAGGGTATGGCTACACCTTC. It translates to CASSREGGGYGYTF. The chain recombines TRBV6-8 with TRBJ1-2; TRBD1 might be the D (5 bases). Germline CDR1 reads MNHGY; CDR2 reads SAAAGT. Trimming left V 6 bases short and J 5 bases short, with 16 bases between. The CDR3 is 14 residues long.

This clone has a handful of counts. CDR3 bases: TGTGCCAGCTCAGGGGCTCAAAACACTGAAGCTTTCTTT. Translating it yields CASSGAQNTEAFF. This rearrangement joins TRBV18 to TRBJ1-1, with a possible D match to TRBD1 (5 bases). The CDR3 extends over 13 amino acids. In germline, CDR1 is KGHSH, CDR2 LQKENI. V was trimmed by 5 bases and J by 2 bases, leaving 9 bases between them.